The 2 T cell receptor beta chains reported below all come from one sample, sequenced in a study of CD8+ T cells in alopecia areata. Investigators isolated RNA and reverse transcribed it into cDNA to act as the sequencing template. Here immunoSEQ multiplex PCR was the method, and the copy in TCRdb shows in-frame clones only, minus some. This table has about 34,000 clones, around 80% appearing once. Sequences were obtained from NKG2D-low CD8+ T cells sorted from blood. These receptors originate from a human donor with alopecia areata.

V usage is TRBV30 and J usage is TRBJ2-5; no clear D gene. CDR3 length: 13 residues. Germline lookup yields CDR1 GTSNPN and CDR2 SVGIG (reference sequence). Between the trimmed V and J ends, which lost 2 bases and 5 bases, there was a span of 12 bases. CDR3 region: CAWSSDIGETQYF. The CDR3 coding sequence is TGTGCCTGGAGTTCTGACATTGGGGAGACCCAGTACTTC.

This clone was recorded only once. This sequence joins TRBV2 and TRBJ2-4; a weak D match, TRBD2 (6 bases). Trimming stripped 0 bases from V and 1 base from J, with 13 bases between. The germline V gene has CDR1 SNHLY and CDR2 FYNNEI. The CDR3 is 17 amino acids. Written as DNA, the CDR3 is TGTGCCAGCAGTGAAGCGCTTGGGGGGACGGCCAAAAACATTCAGTACTTC. Its protein product is CASSEALGGTAKNIQYF.